Below are 29 T cell receptor beta chains sequenced from a single sample in a study of PD-L1 blockade in urothelial cancer. The repertoire was sequenced with immunoSEQ multiplex PCR; TCRdb's copy has only in-frame clones and lacks some. Found here are some 65,000 clones, around 81% of them singletons; the top ten hold roughly 3.5%. This sample's time point: pretreatment peripheral blood. The material sequenced was PBMCs, taken around atezolizumab (anti-PD-L1) treatment. Source of these receptors: a man between 65 and 85 years old with urothelial cancer.

There are a few counts of this clone. J is TRBJ1-2 and V is TRBV5-4; TRBD1 matches 7 bases. Germline CDR1 and CDR2: SGHNT and YYREEE (reference sequence). This CDR3 is built from 14 residues. Trimming cost V 6 bases and J 6 bases; bases outside gene matches: 11. CDR3 nucleotides: TGTGCCAGCACCGTACAGGGGCTTCCTCATGGCTACACCTTC. It codes for CASTVQGLPHGYTF.

There are a few counts of this clone. This chain's CDR3 is CASSVVRTGGNEQYF. The CDR3 nucleotides read TGTGCCAGCAGTGTAGTTAGGACAGGGGGCAACGAGCAGTACTTC. The chain carries TRBV2 and TRBJ2-7; 11 positions match TRBD1. Germline V gene sequence: CDR1 SNHLY, CDR2 FYNNEI. The CDR3 runs 15 residues. Trimming at V came to 4 bases and at J to 5 bases, leaving 7 bases not matched to a gene.

This clone was counted between two and nine times. V gene TRBV7-9 combines with J gene TRBJ1-5; the match to TRBD1 covers 9 bases. CDR1 and CDR2 from the germline V gene are SEHNR and FQNEAQ (reference sequence). CDR3 length: 18 residues. V shed 4 bases and J 1 base; nucleotides not matched to a gene: 11. The CDR3 nucleotides are TGTGCCAGCAGCTCATCTCCCGGGGACAGGGTGAGCAATCAGCCCCAGCATTTT. Translation: CASSSSPGDRVSNQPQHF.

The V call is TRBV14, the J call TRBJ1-1; no definite D call. The CDR3 contains 13 residues. Germline V gene sequence: CDR1 SGHDN, CDR2 FVKESK. V lost 0 bases, J lost 8 bases, and 10 bases lay in between. The CDR3 bases are TGTGCCAGCAGCCAAGATTTGAGTAGCGAAGCTTTCTTT. Protein: CASSQDLSSEAFF.

This clone turned up a few times. The chain links TRBV2 to TRBJ2-3; 8 nucleotides align to TRBD2. CDR1 is SNHLY, CDR2 FYNNEI, per germline. V lost 2 bases, J lost 4 bases, and 5 bases stayed unmatched. The CDR3 is made up of 15 amino acids. In DNA, the CDR3 is TGTGCCAGCAGTGAAAGCGGGAGCTGGGCAGATACGCAGTATTTT. It translates to CASSESGSWADTQYF.

The genes are TRBV11-2 and TRBJ1-1, with D possibly TRBD1 on 5 matching bases. The germline CDR1 and CDR2 sequences are SGHAT and FQNNGV. The V gene lost 4 bases and the J gene lost 6 bases, with 12 bases spanning the gap. CDR3 length: 13 residues. The CDR3 spells CASSSGLNAEAFF. The CDR3 DNA sequence: TGTGCCAGCAGCTCAGGGTTAAACGCTGAAGCTTTCTTT. Together with reference TRBV11-2 and TRBJ1-1, the CDR3 gives the full variable domain: EAGVAQSPRYKIIEKRQSVAFWCNPISGHATLYWYQQILGQGPKLLIQFQNNGVVDDSQLPKDRFSAERLKGVDSTLKIQPAKLEDSAVYLCASSSGLNAEAFFGQGTRLTVV.

J is TRBJ1-2 and V is TRBV5-6; D is undetermined. The germline V gene encodes CDR1 SGHDT and CDR2 YYEEEE. The CDR3 has 13 amino acids. V was trimmed by 4 bases and J by 7 bases, leaving 14 bases between them. The CDR3 here is CASSPTGNRGYTF. The DNA of the CDR3 is TGTGCCAGCAGCCCAACCGGGAATCGTGGCTACACCTTC.

This rearrangement joins TRBV11-2 to TRBJ1-2; tentative D call: TRBD1 (5 bases). Germline loops: CDR1 SGHAT, CDR2 FQNNGV. The CDR3 runs to 14 residues. V dropped 1 base and J dropped 8 bases, with 14 bases sitting between them. Written as DNA, the CDR3 is TGTGCCAGCAGCTTAGGTCAGGGCGGCTGGGGCTACACCTTC. Its protein product is CASSLGQGGWGYTF. Full variable domain (rest looked up from reference TRBV11-2 and TRBJ1-2): EAGVAQSPRYKIIEKRQSVAFWCNPISGHATLYWYQQILGQGPKLLIQFQNNGVVDDSQLPKDRFSAERLKGVDSTLKIQPAKLEDSAVYLCASSLGQGGWGYTFGSGTRLTVV.

V is TRBV23-1 and J is TRBJ1-2; 7 bases are a match to TRBD1. TRBV23-1 is assigned to the ORF class and has an uncertain function. The J segment lost 2 bases and the V segment lost 3 bases, leaving 6 bases of the junction unmatched. There are 15 residues in the CDR3. CDR3 sequence reads: CASSQDDRANYGYTF. The CDR3 DNA is TGCGCCAGCAGTCAGGACGACAGGGCCAACTATGGCTACACCTTC.

This rearrangement joins TRBV5-1 to TRBJ2-3; tentative D call: TRBD2 (6 bases). The CDR3 is 13 residues long. CDR1 and CDR2 (germline): SGHRS, YFSETQ. Trimming removed 3 bases at V and 4 bases at J, with 9 bases between. This chain's CDR3 is CASSSPGADTQYF. The CDR3 nucleotides read TGCGCCAGCAGCTCCCCGGGAGCAGATACGCAGTATTTT.

This sequence joins TRBV11-3 and TRBJ2-7, with D perhaps TRBD2 (5 bases). The CDR3 loop spans 13 amino acids. Germline V gives CDR1 SGHNT, CDR2 YENEEA. V shed 5 bases and J shed 2 bases, with 10 bases lying between them. The CDR3 DNA sequence: TGTGCCAGCAGCGAGGGAGAGACCTACGAGCAGTACTTC. Translated: CASSEGETYEQYF. The full variable domain, completed using reference TRBV11-3 and TRBJ2-7, is EAGVVQSPRYKIIEKKQPVAFWCNPISGHNTLYWYLQNLGQGPELLIRYENEEAVDDSQLPKDRFSAERLKGVDSTLKIQPAELGDSAVYLCASSEGETYEQYFGPGTRLTVT.

J is TRBJ2-2 and V is TRBV28; 7 bases agree with TRBD2. V dropped 7 bases and J dropped 5; count of bases not matched to a gene: 4. This CDR3 contains 13 residues. The V gene's germline CDR1 is MDHEN and CDR2 SYDVKM. CDR3 coding DNA: TGTGCCAGCACCTGGGGGGGGACCGGGGAGCTGTTTTTT. This gives the protein CASTWGGTGELFF.

The chain couples TRBV29-1 to TRBJ2-3; possibly TRBD1 for D (6 bases). The germline CDR1 and CDR2 sequences are SQVTM and ANQGSEA. This CDR3 region has 13 residues. Between the trimmed V and J ends, which lost 5 bases and 2 bases, there was a span of 11 bases. DNA of the CDR3: TGCAGCGTTTGCCAGGGGAACACAGATACGCAGTATTTT. This gives the protein CSVCQGNTDTQYF.

This clone has more than one count but fewer than ten. J is TRBJ2-3 and V is TRBV7-9, with TRBD1 matching over 10 bases. V was clipped by 5 bases and J by 3 bases; unmatched bases: 5. In germline, CDR1 is SEHNR, CDR2 FQNEAQ (reference sequence). The CDR3 runs to 15 residues. The CDR3 sequence: CASSPRGQGTDTQYF. For the CDR3, the DNA is TGTGCCAGCAGCCCAAGGGGACAGGGGACAGATACGCAGTATTTT.

V gene TRBV5-1 combines with J gene TRBJ2-5; 12 bases are shared with TRBD2. J lost 4 bases, V lost 6 bases, and 10 bases had no gene match. The CDR3 spans 16 residues. The germline V gene encodes CDR1 SGHRS and CDR2 YFSETQ. CDR3 amino acids: CASTPGTLAGGETQYF. The CDR3 DNA is TGCGCCAGCACCCCTGGGACACTAGCGGGAGGAGAGACCCAGTACTTC.

The gene calls are TRBV7-6 and TRBJ2-1; the match to TRBD2 covers 8 bases. The CDR3 sequence is 17 residues long. Germline lookup yields CDR1 SGHVS and CDR2 FNYEAQ. The trim removed 1 base at V and 8 bases at J, leaving 13 bases unmatched. DNA for the CDR3: TGTGCCAGCAGCTTAGAGGTCCCCAGCGGGAGTAGGTATGAGCAGTTCTTC. This encodes CASSLEVPSGSRYEQFF.

This clone was detected only a few times. The V gene is TRBV14, the J gene TRBJ2-3; TRBD2 agrees at 7 bases. Losses at the gene ends were 3 bases for V and 6 bases for J; bases not matched to a gene: 6. The CDR3 covers 14 residues. Germline V gene sequence: CDR1 SGHDN, CDR2 FVKESK. The CDR3 bases are TGTGCCAGCAGCCAGACTAGCCTGGACGATACGCAGTATTTT. Its protein is CASSQTSLDDTQYF.

The gene calls are TRBV7-2 and TRBJ2-1; 9 bases align to TRBD2. There are 17 residues in the CDR3. Germline values: CDR1 SGHTA, CDR2 FQGNSA. Trimming took 2 bases from V and 2 from J; bases not matched to a gene: 7. CDR3 DNA: TGTGCCAGCAGCTTAAATAGCGGGAGTGGGCCCTACAATGAGCAGTTCTTC. Translating gives CASSLNSGSGPYNEQFF.

The V and J genes are TRBV5-1 and TRBJ2-3; TRBD1 might be the D (6 bases). The CDR3 totals 15 residues. Per germline, CDR1 SGHRS and CDR2 YFSETQ. Trimming removed 5 bases at V and 1 base at J, with 14 bases between. Here the CDR3 DNA reads TGCGCCAGCAGTATGCAGGCAGGGGGCACAGATACGCAGTATTTT. This gives the protein CASSMQAGGTDTQYF.

The V and J genes are TRBV6-1 and TRBJ2-7; 7 bases are a match to TRBD1. Trimming cost V 8 bases and J 2 bases; bases outside gene matches: 9. The CDR3 contains 14 residues. Germline V gives CDR1 MNHNS, CDR2 SASEGT. CDR3 residues: CASLTGTVTYEQYF. In DNA form, the CDR3 reads TGTGCCAGCTTAACCGGGACAGTAACCTACGAGCAGTACTTC.

This sequence joins TRBV11-2 and TRBJ2-7; 9 bases map to TRBD2. The trim removed 0 bases at V and 7 bases at J, leaving 4 bases unmatched. Germline lookup yields CDR1 SGHAT and CDR2 FQNNGV. The CDR3 spans 14 residues. This CDR3 is CASSLERLAGEQYF. For the CDR3, the DNA is TGTGCCAGCAGCTTAGAACGCCTAGCGGGGGAGCAGTACTTC.

V and J are TRBV14 and TRBJ1-3; D ambiguous. Trimming took 4 bases from V and 0 from J, leaving 10 bases between them. Germline V gene sequence: CDR1 SGHDN, CDR2 FVKESK. The CDR3 totals 15 residues. CDR3 sequence (DNA): TGTGCCAGCAGCCTTCAGTGGGCCTCTGGAAACACCATATATTTT. The encoded protein is CASSLQWASGNTIYF.

For the CDR3, the DNA is TGTGCCAGCAGCTTTGTAGGGGGCGACGGTGGCTACACCTTC. Residues: CASSFVGGDGGYTF. The rearrangement joins TRBV7-9 to TRBJ1-2, with TRBD1 matching 7 bases. V lost 3 bases and J lost 7; bases outside the gene matches: 8. The CDR3 is 14 amino acids. Germline loops: CDR1 SEHNR, CDR2 FQNEAQ (reference sequence).

The rearrangement joins TRBV6-5 to TRBJ2-3; possible D gene TRBD2, 5 bases. CDR1 and CDR2 (germline): MNHEY, SVGAGI. There are 14 residues in the CDR3. The V end was cut by 5 bases, the J end by 3 bases, with 12 bases between. CDR3 protein: CASSTPGETDTQYF. CDR3 nucleotide sequence: TGTGCCAGCAGTACCCCCGGGGAGACAGATACGCAGTATTTT.

The rearrangement links TRBV5-1 to TRBJ2-2; 9 bases are a match to TRBD2. Losses at the gene ends were 5 bases for V and 1 base for J; bases not matched to a gene: 0. The CDR3 runs to 14 residues. CDR1 and CDR2 from the germline V gene are SGHRS and YFSETQ. CDR3 in amino acids: CASRTSGNTGELFF. The CDR3 DNA sequence: TGCGCCAGCAGGACTAGCGGGAACACCGGGGAGCTGTTTTTT. Variable domain in full (rest from reference TRBV5-1 and TRBJ2-2): KAGVTQTPRYLIKTRGQQVTLSCSPISGHRSVSWYQQTPGQGLQFLFEYFSETQRNKGNFPGRFSGRQFSNSRSEMNVSTLELGDSALYLCASRTSGNTGELFFGEGSRLTVL.

The gene calls are TRBV5-4 and TRBJ2-4; possible D gene TRBD1, 6 bases. The CDR3 has 14 residues. Trimming shortened V by 4 bases and J by 2 bases, and 10 bases separated the two germline ends. Germline V lookup: CDR1 SGHNT, CDR2 YYREEE (reference sequence). CDR3 in DNA: TGTGCCAGCAGCACTGGACAGACCAAAAACATTCAGTACTTC. Translation: CASSTGQTKNIQYF. Full variable domain (missing parts from reference TRBV5-4 and TRBJ2-4): ETGVTQSPTHLIKTRGQQVTLRCSSQSGHNTVSWYQQALGQGPQFIFQYYREEENGRGNFPPRFSGLQFPNYSSELNVNALELDDSALYLCASSTGQTKNIQYFGAGTRLSVL.

This clone was counted a single time. J is TRBJ2-2 and V is TRBV18; 7 bases fit TRBD2. The germline V gene encodes CDR1 KGHSH and CDR2 LQKENI. The CDR3 spans 14 residues. Germline trimming cut 1 base from V and 4 bases from J; bases unmatched to any gene: 0. DNA of the CDR3: TGTGCCAGCTCACCACGGACTAGCACCGGGGAGCTGTTTTTT. This codes for CASSPRTSTGELFF.

This clone was seen only a few times. The chain joins TRBV7-9 to TRBJ2-2; perhaps TRBD2 as D (5 bases). V dropped 4 bases and J dropped 1 base, with 10 bases sitting between them. The CDR3 consists of 15 residues. Germline V CDR1 and CDR2: SEHNR, FQNEAQ (reference sequence). This CDR3 is CASSYSDWNTGELFF. The CDR3 DNA reads as TGTGCCAGCAGCTATAGCGACTGGAACACCGGGGAGCTGTTTTTT.

The genes are TRBV10-3 and TRBJ2-3, with 9 nucleotides matching TRBD2. V lost 3 bases to trimming and J lost 1 base; unmatched junction nucleotides: 5. The CDR3 is 16 residues long. CDR1 and CDR2 from the germline V gene are ENHRY and SYGVKD. The CDR3 DNA sequence: TGTGCCATCAGTGATGGTAGCGGGAGAGGCACAGATACGCAGTATTTT. This gives the protein CAISDGSGRGTDTQYF.